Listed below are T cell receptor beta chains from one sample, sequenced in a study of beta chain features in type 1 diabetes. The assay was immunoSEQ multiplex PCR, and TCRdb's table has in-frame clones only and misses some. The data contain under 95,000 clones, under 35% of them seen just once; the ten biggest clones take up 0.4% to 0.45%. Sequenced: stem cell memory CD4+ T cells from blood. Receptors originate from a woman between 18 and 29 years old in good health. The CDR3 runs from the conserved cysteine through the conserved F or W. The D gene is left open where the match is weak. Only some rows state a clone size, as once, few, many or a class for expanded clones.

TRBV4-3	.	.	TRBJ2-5	TGCGCCAGCAGCCGGAGGGGAGAGGGGACCCAGTACTTC	CASSRRGEGTQYF
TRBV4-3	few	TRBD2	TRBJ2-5	TGCGCCAGCAGCCAAGGGGAGGGAAAGGCCCAGTACTTC	CASSQGEGKAQYF
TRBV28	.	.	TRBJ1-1	TGTGCCAGCAGTTTTTCCCAGGGCACTGAAGCTTTCTTT	CASSFSQGTEAFF
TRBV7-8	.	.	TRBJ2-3	TGTGCCAGCAGCCCCTTGGGCGGCACAGATACGCAGTATTTT	CASSPLGGTDTQYF
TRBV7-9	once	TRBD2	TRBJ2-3	TGTGCCAGCAGCTTCTTAGCGGGGAGCACAGATACGCAGTATTTT	CASSFLAGSTDTQYF
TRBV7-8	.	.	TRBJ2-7	TGTGCCAGCAGCTTAGAGCTAGGCCTCTCCTACGAGCAGTACTTC	CASSLELGLSYEQYF
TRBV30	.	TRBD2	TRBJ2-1	TGTGCCTGGAGTAAGGGACTAGCGGGCGATGAGCAGTTCTTC	CAWSKGLAGDEQFF
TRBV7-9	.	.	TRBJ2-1	TGTGCCAGCAGCTTAATTCGTACAGGCTCCTACAATGAGCAGTTCTTC	CASSLIRTGSYNEQFF
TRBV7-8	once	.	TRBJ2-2	TGTGCCAGCAGCTTACGCCAGGGTAACGGGGAGCTGTTTTTT	CASSLRQGNGELFF
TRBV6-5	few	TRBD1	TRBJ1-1	TGTGCCAGCAAACGGACAGGGGTCGGCACTGAAGCTTTCTTT	CASKRTGVGTEAFF
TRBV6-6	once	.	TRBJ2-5	TGTGCCAGCAGCCGAGGGTTGTATGAGACCCAGTACTTC	CASSRGLYETQYF
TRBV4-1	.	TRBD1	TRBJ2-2	TGCGCCAGCAGCCAAGATCCGGGACAGGCGAACACCGGGGAGCTGTTTTTT	CASSQDPGQANTGELFF
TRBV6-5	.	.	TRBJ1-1	TGTGCCAGCAGTTACTCCGGGGGGGTGGCTTTCTTT	CASSYSGGVAFF
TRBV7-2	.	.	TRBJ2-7	TGTGCCAGCAGCTTGCGATACGAGCAGTACTTC	CASSLRYEQYF
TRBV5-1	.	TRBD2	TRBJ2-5	TGCGCCAGCAGCCCTGGACTAGCGGGGGGGCCGGAGACCCAGTACTTC	CASSPGLAGGPETQYF
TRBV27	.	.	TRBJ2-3	TGTGCCAGCAGACGTATAGTGGGGGCTAGCACAGATACGCAGTATTTT	CASRRIVGASTDTQYF
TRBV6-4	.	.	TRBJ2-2	TGTGCCAGCAGTGACAGGAAGGCCGGGGGGGAGCTGTTTTTT	CASSDRKAGGELFF
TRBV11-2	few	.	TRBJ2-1	TGTGCCAGCAGCTTATCCATCTACTACAATGAGCAGTTCTTC	CASSLSIYYNEQFF
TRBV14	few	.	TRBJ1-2	TGTGCCAGCAGCCCTGTCGGGCTGATCGGGGTCTATGGCTACACCTTC	CASSPVGLIGVYGYTF
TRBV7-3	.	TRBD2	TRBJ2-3	TGTGCCAGCAGCACCGGGACTAGCGGAGATACGCAGTATTTT	CASSTGTSGDTQYF
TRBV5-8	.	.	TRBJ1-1	TGTGCCACCGTCGGGGACACTGAAGCTTTCTTT	CATVGDTEAFF
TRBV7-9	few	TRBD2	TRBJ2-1	TGTGCCAGCAGCTTATTTAGCGGGGTAACCTACAATGAGCAGTTCTTC	CASSLFSGVTYNEQFF
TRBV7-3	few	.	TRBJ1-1	TGTGCCAGCAGCTTAACAGGGGGGAACACTGAAGCTTTCTTT	CASSLTGGNTEAFF
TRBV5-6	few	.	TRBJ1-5	TGTGCCAGCAGCTTGCGAGGGAACAATCAGCCCCAGCATTTT	CASSLRGNNQPQHF
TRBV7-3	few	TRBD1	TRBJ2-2	TGTGCCAGCAGCTTACAGGGGGCCGTCTCGGCGGAGCTGTTTTTT	CASSLQGAVSAELFF
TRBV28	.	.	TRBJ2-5	TGTGCCAGCAGTTTATTCGGAGGGGGCAGAGAGACCCAGTACTTC	CASSLFGGGRETQYF
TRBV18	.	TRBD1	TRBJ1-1	TGTGCCAGCTCACCACTACAGGGGGCGTGGAACACTGAAGCTTCCTTT	CASSPLQGAWNTEASF
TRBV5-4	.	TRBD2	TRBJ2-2	TGTGCCAGCAGCTCTTCGGGACTAGACTCTTTCTGGGACACCGGGGAGCTGTTTTTT	CASSSSGLDSFWDTGELFF
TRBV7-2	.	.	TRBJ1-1	TGTGCCAGCAGCTTAGGAGGTTTGAACACTGAAGCTTTCTTT	CASSLGGLNTEAFF
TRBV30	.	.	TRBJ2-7	TGTGCCTCCTCAGGGGACTACGAGCAGTACTTC	CASSGDYEQYF
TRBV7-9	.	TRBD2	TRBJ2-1	TGTGCCAGCAGCACTGGACTAGCGGGGGGGAGCTCCTACAATGAGCAGTTCTTC	CASSTGLAGGSSYNEQFF
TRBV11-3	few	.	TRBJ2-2	TGTGCCAGCAGCTTAATCGGGGGCGGGGAGCTGTTTTTT	CASSLIGGGELFF
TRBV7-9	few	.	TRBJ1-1	TGTGCCAGCAGCCTCGAGACTCAATACACTGAAGCTTTCTTT	CASSLETQYTEAFF
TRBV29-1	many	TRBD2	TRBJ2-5	TGCAGCGTCCGACTAGCGGGGGAACAAGAGACCCAGTACTTC	CSVRLAGEQETQYF
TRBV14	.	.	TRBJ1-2	TGTGCCAGCAGCCAGGTCGCCGGGACTTTTAACTATGGCTACACCTTC	CASSQVAGTFNYGYTF
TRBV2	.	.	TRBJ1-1	TGTGCCAGAACGGGTTCATCGAACACTGAAGCTTTCTTT	CARTGSSNTEAFF
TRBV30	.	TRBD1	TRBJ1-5	TGTGCCTGGAGTCAGGGGGCATGGCAGCCCCAGCATTTT	CAWSQGAWQPQHF
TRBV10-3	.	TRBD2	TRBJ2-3	TGTGCCATCAGTGAGGGAACTAGCGGGAGGCCAGATACGCAGTATTTT	CAISEGTSGRPDTQYF
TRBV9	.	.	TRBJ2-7	TGTGCCAGCAGCGGCGAATCAACTTCAGGGCAGTACTTC	CASSGESTSGQYF
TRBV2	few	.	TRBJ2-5	TGTGCCAGCAGTGAAGGCAAGCCAGGGCAAGAGACCCAGTACTTC	CASSEGKPGQETQYF
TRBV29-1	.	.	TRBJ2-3	TGCAGCGAGGGGGGGGAAGATACGCAGTATTTT	CSEGGEDTQYF
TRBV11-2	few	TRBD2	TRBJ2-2	TGTGCCAGCAGCGCCGGGGGAGCGGGAGCCCCCAGCACCGGGGAGCTGTTTTTT	CASSAGGAGAPSTGELFF
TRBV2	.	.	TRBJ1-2	TGTGCCAGCAGTGAAAGGCAGGGCTATGGCTACACCTTC	CASSERQGYGYTF
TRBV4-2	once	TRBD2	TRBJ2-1	TGTGCCAGCAGCCAAACTAGCGCAAGCTCCTACAATGAGCAGTTCTTC	CASSQTSASSYNEQFF